This TCR beta chain emerged from a study of cytomegalovirus exposure and HLA in healthy donors. Findings of the study overall: Rarity held for most TCR sequences, but there were some public TCRs that occurred in many donors. For cytomegalovirus status, the classifier reportedly gave diagnoses with high specificity and sensitivity. Overall, approximately 150 TCR beta chains were annotated as cytomegalovirus-associated.

In its sample, this clone was seen a few times. The antigen is undetermined. The donors were part of the validation cohort of more than 90 subjects. That cohort was separate from the first cohort, which comprised 700 or so subjects. Repertoires were generated with immunoSEQ multiplex PCR, while TCRdb's copy carries only in-frame clones and drops some. The sample lists 150,000 to 200,000 clones, around 84% occurring once. This TCR came from a man aged 18 to 30 in good health and CMV-seropositive. The sequencing sample was made of PBMCs.

For the CDR3, the DNA is TGTGCCAGCAGTTTATATGGGGGGGGCGTCTCTGAAGCTTTCTTT. Protein: CASSLYGGGVSEAFF. The rearrangement links TRBV27 to TRBJ1-1; TRBD1 is a possible D gene (6 bases). CDR1 is MNHEY, CDR2 SMNVEV, per germline (reference sequence). The V end lost 1 base, the J end lost 6 bases, and 15 bases lay between the germline ends. The CDR3 spans 15 residues.